This T cell receptor (beta chain) was identified in a study of immune characterization of retroperitoneal liposarcoma. TCRdb passed the PCR reads through MiXCR, listing each CDR3 protein once. The top ten clones hold approximately 9% of a sample with about 11,000 distinct CDR3 sequences, approximately 22% of them seen once. The CDR3 covers 15 residues. Germline assignment: CDR1 SGHTA and CDR2 FQGTGA. V shed 1 base and J 8 bases; nucleotides not matched to a gene: 4. The sequenced material came from blood. This rearrangement joins TRBV7-3 to TRBJ2-1, with TRBD2 identical over 11 bases. This TCR came from a female donor with retroperitoneal liposarcoma. The CDR3 loop is CASSLKLAGVDEQFF. CDR3 nucleotide sequence: TGTGCCAGCAGCTTAAAACTAGCGGGAGTGGATGAGCAGTTCTTC.